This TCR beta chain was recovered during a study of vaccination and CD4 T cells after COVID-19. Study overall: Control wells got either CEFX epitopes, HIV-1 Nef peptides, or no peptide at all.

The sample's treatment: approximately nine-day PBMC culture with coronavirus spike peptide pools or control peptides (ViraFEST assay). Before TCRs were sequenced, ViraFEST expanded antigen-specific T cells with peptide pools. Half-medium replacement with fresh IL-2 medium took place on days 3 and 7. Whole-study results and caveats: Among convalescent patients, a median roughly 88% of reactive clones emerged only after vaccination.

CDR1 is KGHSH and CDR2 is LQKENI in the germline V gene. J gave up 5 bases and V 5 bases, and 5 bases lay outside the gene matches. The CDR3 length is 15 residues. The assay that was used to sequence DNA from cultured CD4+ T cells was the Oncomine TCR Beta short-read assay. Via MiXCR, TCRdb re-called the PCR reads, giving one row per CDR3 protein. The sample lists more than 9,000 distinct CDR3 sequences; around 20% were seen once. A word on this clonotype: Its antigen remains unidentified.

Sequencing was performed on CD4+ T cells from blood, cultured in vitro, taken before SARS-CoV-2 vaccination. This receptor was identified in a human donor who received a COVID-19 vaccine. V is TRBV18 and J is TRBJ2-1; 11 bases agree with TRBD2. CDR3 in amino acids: CASSFSGGADNEQFF. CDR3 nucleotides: TGTGCCAGCTCATTTAGCGGGGGGGCCGACAATGAGCAGTTCTTC.